The TCR beta chain described here comes from a study of circulating CD8 cells and anti-PD-1 response in melanoma (dated by TCRdb to the early 2020s). Regarding the complete study: Nivolumab was given to patients intravenously at 3 mg/kg every 2 weeks. Of the approximately 13 patients in the melanoma cohort, seven received anti-PD-1 as first-line therapy and six had prior targeted therapy or immunotherapy. Patients with complete or partial responses were classified as responders; those with stable or progressive disease (RECIST v1.1) as non-responders. A total of some eleven melanoma patients were included in the TCR repertoire analysis, 4 of them responders and 7 non-responders. On on-treatment samples, PD-1 was detected using a biotinylated anti-human IgG4 antibody.

This clonotype is assessed as medium-sized (0.01 to 0.1%). Its cognate antigen has yet to be identified. The sample holds no much larger clone one base away, and base qualities are not on file. The CDR3 measures 15 amino acids from cysteine to phenylalanine. The retained sequence is limited to the CDR3, 45 bases, with the frame set at the first base. The germline V gene (reference sequence) supplies CDR1 LNHDA and CDR2 SQIVND. Relative to germline, V is missing 5 bases and J is missing 3 bases, with 3 bases of the junction outside any gene match. Using a BD FACSAria II cell sorter, four subsets defined by PD-1 and/or TIGIT were sorted out of live CD3+CD8+TCRalphabeta+ cells. To characterize relevance to anti-PD-1 therapy response, circulating CD8 T cells were sorted into four subsets based on PD-1 and TIGIT expression. For each sorted CD8 T-cell subset, both the TCR alpha and TCR beta chains were sequenced. Peripheral blood was collected at three points: before the first anti-PD-1 injection, after two injections and after four injections. PBMCs were immediately isolated by Ficoll gradient centrifugation. Until use, PBMCs were cryopreserved in liquid nitrogen in RPMI containing approximately 20% FCS and about 10% DMSO. Thawed PBMCs were stained with a viability dye and antibodies against CD3, CD8alpha, TCRalphabeta, PD-1 and TIGIT. The RNeasy Kit was used to extract total RNA, and all samples had a RIN greater than 7.

These reads were obtained on a NextSeq 500. The QIAseq Immune Repertoire RNA Library Kit, Human TCR Panel, was used to prepare TCR libraries from around 14 ng of total RNA. TCR libraries were sequenced on an Illumina NextSeq with a Mid Output V2 kit, and asymmetric 261x41 paired-end reads were used. Every TCR library was diluted to roughly 4 nM, then pooled, denatured and loaded at about 1 pM. The study's own analysis went as follows. The QIAGEN GeneGlobe Data Analysis Center was used to process TCR FASTQ files, and downstream analysis was done in R 3.5.2. Clonality was computed as one minus Shannon entropy normalized by the log of the number of unique productive sequences. Fisher exact tests at 5% FDR, run separately within each subset, picked out TRA or TRB clonotypes whose abundance differed between baseline and M1. Differentially abundant clonotypes were categorized as emerging, expanding, contracting or non-expanding/contracting. Morisita's overlap index was used to measure how much repertoires overlapped between patients. The public reads were reanalyzed by TCRdb: fastp trimming at Q25, MiXCR alignment, in-frame beta chains only. Each entry merges the rows of one CDR3 protein and shows their most common DNA and genes. These V and J calls derive from TCRdb rather than the authors' analysis. This sample is represented by under 550 distinct CDR3 sequences; approximately 5.9% of them were singletons. Of the sample, approximately 39% falls within the top ten clones.

What the authors observed across the whole study: The cohort included both treatment-naive and previously treated patients, and the authors noted that this mix could influence results. Because material was limited, experiments were generally done without replicates. Because tumor material could not be accessed, tumor reactivity was instead assessed with peptide assays on expanded sorted subsets. The published TCR repertoire comparisons used only baseline and M1 samples from a small cohort with few responders. Diversity was greatest in the DNEG repertoire, PD-1 and DPOS had similar and higher clonality, and TIGIT repertoires had the lowest diversity. Between subsets, repertoires were largely private, with fewer than 7% of TRB clonotypes shared at M1, and the highest sharing was seen between DPOS and TIGIT.

This sequence uses TRBV19 and TRBJ2-1; 11 bases in the junction line up with TRBD2. This receptor was taken from a human donor with melanoma. The material was CD8+ T cells from PBMCs, obtained at baseline or after one month of anti-PD-1 therapy (not recorded which). CDR3 loop: CASSLTSGDYNEQFF. The bases read TGTGCCAGTAGTTTGACTAGCGGGGACTACAATGAGCAGTTCTTC.